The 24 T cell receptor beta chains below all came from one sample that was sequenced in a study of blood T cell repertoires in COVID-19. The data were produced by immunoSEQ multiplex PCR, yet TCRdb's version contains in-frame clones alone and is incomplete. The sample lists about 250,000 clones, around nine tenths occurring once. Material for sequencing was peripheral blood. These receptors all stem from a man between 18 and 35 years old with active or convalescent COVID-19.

CDR3 sequence (DNA): TGTGCCACCAGCAGCACGGGGAGCACTGAAGCTTTCTTT. This gives the protein CATSSTGSTEAFF. The chain couples TRBV15 to TRBJ1-1; D call uncertain. Trimming left V 3 bases short and J 4 bases short, with 9 bases between. The CDR3 is 13 residues long. Germline CDR1 reads LNHNV; CDR2 reads YYDKDF (reference sequence).

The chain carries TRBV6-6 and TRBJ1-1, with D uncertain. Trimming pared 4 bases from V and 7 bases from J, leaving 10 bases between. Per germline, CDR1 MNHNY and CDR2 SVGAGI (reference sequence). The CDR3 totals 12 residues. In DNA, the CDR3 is TGTGCCAGCAGTTTTGGGCAGGTTGAAGCTTTCTTT. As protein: CASSFGQVEAFF.

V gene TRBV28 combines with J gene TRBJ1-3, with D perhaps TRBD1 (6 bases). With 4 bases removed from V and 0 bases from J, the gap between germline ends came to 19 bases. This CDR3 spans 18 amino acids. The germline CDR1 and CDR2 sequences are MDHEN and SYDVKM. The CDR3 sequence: CASSSGVGAGISGNTIYF. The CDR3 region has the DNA TGTGCCAGCAGTTCTGGGGTGGGGGCAGGGATCTCTGGAAACACCATATATTTT.

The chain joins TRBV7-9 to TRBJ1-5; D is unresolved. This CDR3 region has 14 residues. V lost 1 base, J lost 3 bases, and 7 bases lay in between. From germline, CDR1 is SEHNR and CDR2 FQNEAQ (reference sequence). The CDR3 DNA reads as TGTGCCAGCAGCTTAGACATTTCCAATCAGCCCCAGCATTTT. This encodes CASSLDISNQPQHF. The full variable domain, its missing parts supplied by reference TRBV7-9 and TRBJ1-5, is DTGVSQNPRHKITKRGQNVTFRCDPISEHNRLYWYRQTLGQGPEFLTYFQNEAQLEKSRLLSDRFSAERPKGSFSTLEIQRTEQGDSAMYLCASSLDISNQPQHFGDGTRLSIL.

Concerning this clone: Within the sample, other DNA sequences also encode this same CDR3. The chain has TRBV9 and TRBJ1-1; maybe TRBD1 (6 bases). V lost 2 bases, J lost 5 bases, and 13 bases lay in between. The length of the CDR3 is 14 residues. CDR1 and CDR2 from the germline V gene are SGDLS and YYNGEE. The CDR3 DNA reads TGTGCCAGCAGCGTTTCCAGGGGAGGGACTGAAGCTTTCTTT. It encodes CASSVSRGGTEAFF.

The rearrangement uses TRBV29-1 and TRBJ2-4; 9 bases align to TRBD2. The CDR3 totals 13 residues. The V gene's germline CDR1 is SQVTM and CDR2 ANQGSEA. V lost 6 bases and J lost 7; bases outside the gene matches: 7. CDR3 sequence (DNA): TGCAGCGTCCGACCCGGACTAGCGAACATTCAGTACTTC. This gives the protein CSVRPGLANIQYF.

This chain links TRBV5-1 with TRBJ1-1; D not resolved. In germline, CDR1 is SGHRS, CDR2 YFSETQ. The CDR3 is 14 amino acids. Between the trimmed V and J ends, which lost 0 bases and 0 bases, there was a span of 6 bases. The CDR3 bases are TGCGCCAGCAGCTTGGAGGGAGTGAACACTGAAGCTTTCTTT. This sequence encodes CASSLEGVNTEAFF. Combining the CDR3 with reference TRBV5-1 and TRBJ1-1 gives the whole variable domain KAGVTQTPRYLIKTRGQQVTLSCSPISGHRSVSWYQQTPGQGLQFLFEYFSETQRNKGNFPGRFSGRQFSNSRSEMNVSTLELGDSALYLCASSLEGVNTEAFFGQGTRLTVV.

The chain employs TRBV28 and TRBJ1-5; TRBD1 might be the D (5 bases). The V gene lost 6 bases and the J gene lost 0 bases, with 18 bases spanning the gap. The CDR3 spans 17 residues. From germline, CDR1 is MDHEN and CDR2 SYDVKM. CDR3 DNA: TGTGCCAGCAGAGGGGAAAAAGGAGCCTATAGCAATCAGCCCCAGCATTTT. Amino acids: CASRGEKGAYSNQPQHF.

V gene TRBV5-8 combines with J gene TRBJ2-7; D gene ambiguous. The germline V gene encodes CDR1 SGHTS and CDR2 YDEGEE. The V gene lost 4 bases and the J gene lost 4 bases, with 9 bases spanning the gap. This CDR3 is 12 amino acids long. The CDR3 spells CASSHRLYEQYF. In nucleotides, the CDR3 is TGTGCCAGCAGCCATAGACTTTACGAGCAGTACTTC.

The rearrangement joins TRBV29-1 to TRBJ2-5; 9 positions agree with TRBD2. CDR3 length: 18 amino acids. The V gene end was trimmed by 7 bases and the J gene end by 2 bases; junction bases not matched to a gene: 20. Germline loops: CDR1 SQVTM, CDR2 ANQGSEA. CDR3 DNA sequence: TGCAGCGCAGCCTTACTTAGCGGGAGTTACGGAGGGCAAGAGACCCAGTACTTC. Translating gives CSAALLSGSYGGQETQYF.

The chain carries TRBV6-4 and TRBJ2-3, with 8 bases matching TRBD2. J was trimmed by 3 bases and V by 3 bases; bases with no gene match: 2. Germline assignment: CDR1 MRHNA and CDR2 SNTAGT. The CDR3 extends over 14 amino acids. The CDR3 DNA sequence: TGTGCCAGCAGTGAGGCGGGGGGTACAGATACGCAGTATTTT. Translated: CASSEAGGTDTQYF.

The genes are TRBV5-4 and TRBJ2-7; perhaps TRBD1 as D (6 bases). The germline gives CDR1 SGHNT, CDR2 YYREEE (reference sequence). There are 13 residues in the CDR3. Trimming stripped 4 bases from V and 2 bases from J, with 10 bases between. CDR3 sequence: CASSRDKPYEQYF. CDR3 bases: TGTGCCAGCAGCCGGGACAAGCCCTACGAGCAGTACTTC.

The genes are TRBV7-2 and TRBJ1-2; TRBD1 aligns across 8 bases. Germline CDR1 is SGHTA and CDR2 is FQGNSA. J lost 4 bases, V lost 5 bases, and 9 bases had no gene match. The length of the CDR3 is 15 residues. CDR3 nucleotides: TGTGCCAGCAGCCCCCGGGACAGGCTACTCTATGGCTACACCTTC. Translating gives CASSPRDRLLYGYTF.

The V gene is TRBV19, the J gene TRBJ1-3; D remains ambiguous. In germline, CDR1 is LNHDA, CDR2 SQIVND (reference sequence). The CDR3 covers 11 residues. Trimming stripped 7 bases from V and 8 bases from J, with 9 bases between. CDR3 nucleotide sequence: TGTGCCAGTACCCTCGTTCACACCATATATTTT. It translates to CASTLVHTIYF.

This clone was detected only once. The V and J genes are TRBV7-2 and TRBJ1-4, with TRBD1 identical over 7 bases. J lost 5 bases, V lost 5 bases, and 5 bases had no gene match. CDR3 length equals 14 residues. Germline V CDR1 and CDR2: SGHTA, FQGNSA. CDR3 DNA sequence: TGTGCCAGCAGCCCACAGGGGTTAAATGAAAAACTGTTTTTT. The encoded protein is CASSPQGLNEKLFF.

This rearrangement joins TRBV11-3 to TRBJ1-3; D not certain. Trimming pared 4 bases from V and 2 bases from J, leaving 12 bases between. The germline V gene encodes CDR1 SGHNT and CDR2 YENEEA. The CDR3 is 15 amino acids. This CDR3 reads CASSSSGVPGNTIYF. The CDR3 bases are TGTGCCAGCAGCTCGTCGGGAGTACCTGGAAACACCATATATTTT.

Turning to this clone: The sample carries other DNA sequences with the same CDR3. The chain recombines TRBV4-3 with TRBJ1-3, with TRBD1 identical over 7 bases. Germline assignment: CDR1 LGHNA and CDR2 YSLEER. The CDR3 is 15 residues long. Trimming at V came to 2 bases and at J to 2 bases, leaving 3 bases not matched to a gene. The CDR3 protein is CASSQLTGPGNTIYF. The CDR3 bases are TGCGCCAGCAGCCAACTGACAGGGCCTGGAAACACCATATATTTT.

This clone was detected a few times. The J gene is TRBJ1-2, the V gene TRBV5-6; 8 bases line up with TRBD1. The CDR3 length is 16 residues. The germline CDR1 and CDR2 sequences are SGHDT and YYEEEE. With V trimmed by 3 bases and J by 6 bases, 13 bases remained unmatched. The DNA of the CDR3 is TGTGCCAGCAGCTCGCCCAGGGGGACAGGTGAGAATGGCTACACCTTC. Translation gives CASSSPRGTGENGYTF.

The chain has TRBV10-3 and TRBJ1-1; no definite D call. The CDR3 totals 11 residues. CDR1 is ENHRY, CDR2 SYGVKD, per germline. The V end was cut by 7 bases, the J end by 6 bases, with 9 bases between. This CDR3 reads CAIMRGSEAFF. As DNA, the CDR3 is TGTGCCATCATGCGGGGATCTGAAGCTTTCTTT.

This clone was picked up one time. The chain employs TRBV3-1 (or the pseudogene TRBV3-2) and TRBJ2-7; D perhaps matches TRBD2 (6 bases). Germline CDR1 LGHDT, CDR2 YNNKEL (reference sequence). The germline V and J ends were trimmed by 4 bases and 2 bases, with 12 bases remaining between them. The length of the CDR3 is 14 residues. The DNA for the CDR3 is TGTGCCAGCAGCCTGTCGGGCGGGGCCTACGAGCAGTACTTC. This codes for CASSLSGGAYEQYF.

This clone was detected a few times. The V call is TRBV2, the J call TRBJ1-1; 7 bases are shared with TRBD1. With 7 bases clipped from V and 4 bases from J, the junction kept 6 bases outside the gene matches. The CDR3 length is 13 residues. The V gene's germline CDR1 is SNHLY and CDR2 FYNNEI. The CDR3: CASTLTGVTEAFF. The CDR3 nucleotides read TGTGCCAGCACTCTAACAGGGGTCACTGAAGCTTTCTTT.

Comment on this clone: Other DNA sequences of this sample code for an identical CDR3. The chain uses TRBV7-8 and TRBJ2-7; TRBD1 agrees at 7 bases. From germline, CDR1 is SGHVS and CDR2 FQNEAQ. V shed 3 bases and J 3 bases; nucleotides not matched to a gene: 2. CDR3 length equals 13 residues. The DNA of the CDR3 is TGTGCCAGCAGCTTGCCAGGGGGCTACGAGCAGTACTTC. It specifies CASSLPGGYEQYF.

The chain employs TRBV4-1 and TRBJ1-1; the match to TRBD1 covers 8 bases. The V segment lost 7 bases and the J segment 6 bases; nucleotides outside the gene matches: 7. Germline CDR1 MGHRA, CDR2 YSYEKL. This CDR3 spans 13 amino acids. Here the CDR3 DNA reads TGCGCCAGCACAGGGGGCGTATCATCTGAAGCTTTCTTT. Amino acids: CASTGGVSSEAFF.

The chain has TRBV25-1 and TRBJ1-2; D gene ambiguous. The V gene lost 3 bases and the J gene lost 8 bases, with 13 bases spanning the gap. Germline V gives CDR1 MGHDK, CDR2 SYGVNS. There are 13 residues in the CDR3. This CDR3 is CASSDAMLRGYTF. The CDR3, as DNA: TGTGCCAGCAGTGATGCAATGTTGAGAGGCTACACCTTC.